These 25 T cell receptor beta chains came from one sample sequenced in a study of spatial heterogeneity in lung cancer. Each CDR3 protein gets one entry after TCRdb re-called the 5' RACE reads with MiXCR. The data show 30,000 to 45,000 distinct CDR3 sequences, 5.2% seen once. As for time point: sample taken at primary tumor resection. Unsorted whole RNA of tumor, nontumor lung or frozen PBMC was sequenced. The specimen was PBMCs, collected at surgery. These receptors were collected from a female donor with early-stage non-small cell lung cancer.

The gene calls are TRBV20-1 and TRBJ2-5; D is ambiguous. The CDR3 has 14 residues. Germline V lookup: CDR1 DFQATT, CDR2 SNEGSKA (reference sequence). V was shortened by 3 bases and J by 0 bases, with 11 bases between the two germline ends. In DNA form, the CDR3 reads TGCAGTGCTAGTGGTGTCAGGTACCAAGAGACCCAGTACTTC. Its protein is CSASGVRYQETQYF.

In this sample, this clonotype turned up many times. The chain recombines TRBV11-2 with TRBJ1-2, with 10 positions matching TRBD1. Trimming cost V 2 bases and J 6 bases; bases outside gene matches: 12. CDR1 is SGHAT and CDR2 is FQNNGV in the germline V gene. The CDR3 length is 17 residues. CDR3: CASSLYTGTGARDGYTF. DNA of the CDR3: TGTGCCAGCAGCTTATATACCGGGACAGGGGCGAGAGATGGCTACACCTTC.

This clonotype was counted at least ten times. V is TRBV2 and J is TRBJ1-4, with 12 nucleotides matching TRBD1. CDR3 length: 17 residues. Trimming removed 4 bases from V and 8 bases from J; junction bases left unmatched: 11. Germline CDR1 reads SNHLY; CDR2 reads FYNNEI. The CDR3 sequence: CASSAGQGARRGEKLFF. The CDR3, as DNA: TGTGCCAGCAGTGCGGGACAGGGGGCGCGTAGGGGCGAAAAACTGTTTTTT.

The chain uses TRBV2 and TRBJ2-4; D gene uncertain. Germline CDR1 reads SNHLY; CDR2 reads FYNNEI. Trimming removed 6 bases from V and 2 bases from J, with 14 bases in between. CDR3 size: 15 residues. CDR3 sequence: CASSGAPRSKNIQYF. The CDR3 nucleotides are TGTGCCAGCAGCGGCGCTCCGCGATCCAAAAACATTCAGTACTTC. Supplemented by reference TRBV2 and TRBJ2-4, the full variable domain reads EPEVTQTPSHQVTQMGQEVILRCVPISNHLYFYWYRQILGQKVEFLVSFYNNEISEKSEIFDDQFSVERPDGSNFTLKIRSTKLEDSAMYFCASSGAPRSKNIQYFGAGTRLSVL.

The table lists this clonotype with many counts. The chain joins TRBV4-1 to TRBJ2-2, with 9 bases that match TRBD2. J gave up 5 bases and V 1 base, and 8 bases lay outside the gene matches. CDR3 length: 17 residues. The germline V gene has CDR1 MGHRA and CDR2 YSYEKL. CDR3 sequence: CASSQATSGHLTGELFF. CDR3 in DNA: TGCGCCAGCAGCCAAGCGACTAGCGGACACCTTACCGGGGAGCTGTTTTTT.

This clonotype was seen at least ten times. V gene TRBV15 combines with J gene TRBJ1-1, with D possibly TRBD1 on 5 matching bases. Germline V CDR1 and CDR2: LNHNV, YYDKDF (reference sequence). The ends were cut back, 3 bases at V and 6 bases at J, with 11 bases in the middle. This CDR3 has 13 amino acids. CDR3 amino acids: CATSSGREAEAFF. The CDR3 DNA follows: TGTGCCACCAGCAGCGGCAGGGAGGCTGAAGCTTTCTTT.

This clonotype was counted ten times or more. The chain couples TRBV18 to TRBJ2-5, with TRBD1 matching 8 bases. The CDR3 contains 15 residues. Germline trimming cut 2 bases from V and 0 bases from J; bases unmatched to any gene: 2. The germline V gene encodes CDR1 KGHSH and CDR2 LQKENI. The CDR3 region has the DNA TGTGCCAGCTCACCAAACAGGGGGAACCAAGAGACCCAGTACTTC. It codes for CASSPNRGNQETQYF.

The rearrangement links TRBV12-3 or TRBV12-4 to TRBJ1-5; D remains ambiguous. This CDR3 is 13 amino acids long. Between the trimmed V and J ends, which lost 2 bases and 3 bases, there was a span of 5 bases. The CDR3 DNA is TGTGCCAGCAGTTTAAGCCTCAATCAGCCCCAGCATTTT. Translated: CASSLSLNQPQHF.

This clonotype was detected many times. The chain employs TRBV11-2 and TRBJ2-5, with D perhaps TRBD1 (7 bases). The germline V gene encodes CDR1 SGHAT and CDR2 FQNNGV. This CDR3 has 13 residues. The V and J ends lost 5 bases and 3 bases respectively, with 10 bases between them. The CDR3 loop reads CASSAGTEETQYF. The CDR3 DNA reads TGTGCCAGCAGCGCGGGGACAGAAGAGACCCAGTACTTC.

The chain couples TRBV6-1 to TRBJ2-5, with D unresolved. Germline-derived CDR1 and CDR2 are MNHNS and SASEGT. The CDR3 is 12 amino acids. Trimming took off 0 bases at V and 5 bases at J, with 4 bases between the two ends. The CDR3 reads CASSEAGETQYF. CDR3 DNA: TGTGCCAGCAGTGAAGCAGGGGAGACCCAGTACTTC.

At least ten counts were recorded for this clonotype. The chain uses TRBV5-6 and TRBJ1-1, with TRBD1 identical over 7 bases. Looked up from germline, CDR1 is SGHDT and CDR2 is YYEEEE. Trimming cost V 3 bases and J 8 bases; bases outside gene matches: 7. The CDR3 is made up of 13 amino acids. The CDR3 region is CASSYRGPLEAFF. The CDR3 region has the DNA TGTGCCAGCAGCTACAGGGGACCCCTCGAAGCTTTCTTT.

This clonotype was observed at least ten times. This chain joins TRBV4-1 and TRBJ1-6; TRBD1 matches 8 bases. Germline V gene data show CDR1 as MGHRA and CDR2 as YSYEKL. Losses at the gene ends were 4 bases for V and 9 bases for J; bases not matched to a gene: 11. This CDR3 region has 16 residues. The CDR3 DNA reads as TGCGCCAGCAGCCCGAGACGGACAGGGATTGGTTCACCCCTCCACTTT. Its translation is CASSPRRTGIGSPLHF.

The rearrangement uses TRBV20-1 and TRBJ2-3; D unresolved. CDR3 length: 16 amino acids. The germline V and J ends were trimmed by 0 bases and 0 bases, with 13 bases remaining between them. Germline V gene sequence: CDR1 DFQATT, CDR2 SNEGSKA (reference sequence). CDR3 nucleotides: TGCAGTGCTAGAGATCTGTCAAAGACTAGCACAGATACGCAGTATTTT. Translating gives CSARDLSKTSTDTQYF.

This clonotype was recorded many times. The gene calls are TRBV5-1 and TRBJ2-1; perhaps TRBD2 as D (5 bases). Germline values: CDR1 SGHRS, CDR2 YFSETQ. V was clipped by 4 bases and J by 8 bases, with 13 bases between them. CDR3 size: 13 residues. This CDR3 reads CASSLTGSDEQFF. The CDR3 DNA follows: TGCGCCAGCAGCCTGACGGGAAGCGATGAGCAGTTCTTC.

The rearrangement joins TRBV7-9 to TRBJ1-1, with D hard to call. Trimming stripped 5 bases from V and 0 bases from J, with 13 bases between. Germline CDR1 is SEHNR and CDR2 is FQNEAQ (reference sequence). The CDR3 consists of 15 residues. The CDR3 reads CASSPAARMNTEAFF. The CDR3 region has the DNA TGTGCCAGCAGCCCCGCCGCGAGGATGAACACTGAAGCTTTCTTT.

This clonotype showed up many times. The chain couples TRBV5-1 to TRBJ1-2, with a possible D match to TRBD1 (6 bases). From germline, CDR1 is SGHRS and CDR2 YFSETQ. V lost 0 bases and J 2 bases, leaving 14 bases between the germline ends. This CDR3 has 16 amino acids. CDR3 in amino acids: CASSLDSGQTNYGYTF. CDR3 nucleotides: TGCGCCAGCAGCTTGGATTCAGGACAGACAAACTATGGCTACACCTTC.

In regard to this clonotype: At one boundary the junction diverges from the germline segment, which might be a read error. The V gene is TRBV7-7, the J gene TRBJ2-2; D remains unclear. Germline V gene lookup returns CDR1 SSHAT and CDR2 FNYEAQ (reference sequence). The length of the CDR3 is 13 residues. CDR3 bases: TGTGCTAGCAGCCCCTTGAACACCGGGGAGCTGTTTTTT. Amino acid sequence: CASSPLNTGELFF.

The V gene is TRBV6-2 or TRBV6-3, the J gene TRBJ2-2; a weak D match, TRBD2 (7 bases). Germline assignment: CDR1 MNHEY and CDR2 SVGEGT. The V end lost 7 bases, the J end lost 2 bases, and 14 bases lay between the germline ends. This CDR3 has 15 residues. The CDR3, as DNA: TGTGCCAGCACCGTGGCGGGGGCCAACACCGGGGAGCTGTTTTTT. It translates to CASTVAGANTGELFF.

In this sample, this clonotype turned up many times. The V and J genes are TRBV5-1 and TRBJ1-2, with D possibly TRBD1 on 5 matching bases. Germline V CDR1 and CDR2: SGHRS, YFSETQ. V lost 0 bases and J lost 4, with 10 bases in between. This CDR3 is 14 amino acids long. Here the CDR3 DNA reads TGCGCCAGCAGCTTGGGACAGCCTTTCTATGGCTACACCTTC. Protein sequence: CASSLGQPFYGYTF.

In its sample, this clonotype was seen many times. The rearrangement links TRBV4-3 to TRBJ1-6; 7 bases match TRBD1. V lost 0 bases and J lost 11; bases outside the gene matches: 13. The CDR3 covers 17 residues. Germline V gene lookup returns CDR1 LGHNA and CDR2 YSLEER. The DNA for the CDR3 is TGCGCCAGCAGCCAAGATCTTTCCGGGACAGTGGATGCACCCCTCCACTTT. As protein: CASSQDLSGTVDAPLHF.

This clonotype was seen ten or more times. V and J are TRBV5-4 and TRBJ1-2; D is unclear. Germline assignment: CDR1 SGHNT and CDR2 YYREEE (reference sequence). V was trimmed by 1 base and J by 3 bases, leaving 7 bases between them. CDR3 length equals 13 residues. CDR3 residues: CASSLKGYYGYTF. The CDR3 DNA is TGTGCCAGCAGCTTGAAGGGATACTATGGCTACACCTTC. Filled out from reference TRBV5-4 and TRBJ1-2, the complete variable domain reads ETGVTQSPTHLIKTRGQQVTLRCSSQSGHNTVSWYQQALGQGPQFIFQYYREEENGRGNFPPRFSGLQFPNYSSELNVNALELDDSALYLCASSLKGYYGYTFGSGTRLTVV.

This clonotype appeared a few times. The chain joins TRBV27 to TRBJ1-1; 8 bases map to TRBD1. Germline V lookup: CDR1 MNHEY, CDR2 SMNVEV (reference sequence). Unmatched junction bases numbered 7, after V lost 9 bases and J lost 1 base. The length of the CDR3 is 14 residues. The CDR3 DNA reads as TGTGCCAGTACAGGGGGGTGGGGGAACACTGAAGCTTTCTTT. Its protein is CASTGGWGNTEAFF.

This clonotype was detected ten times or more. V gene TRBV20-1 combines with J gene TRBJ2-4, with a possible D match to TRBD2 (5 bases). This CDR3 spans 15 amino acids. Germline-derived CDR1 and CDR2 are DFQATT and SNEGSKA (reference sequence). The ends were cut back, 1 base at V and 8 bases at J, with 18 bases in the middle. CDR3 residues: CSARVPERVVDIQYF. The CDR3 bases are TGCAGTGCTAGAGTCCCGGAGAGGGTGGTGGACATTCAGTACTTC.

This clonotype was counted many times. J is TRBJ2-1 and V is TRBV20-1; 11 positions agree with TRBD2. Trimming cost V 0 bases and J 9 bases; bases outside gene matches: 16. CDR3 length: 18 residues. Germline V lookup: CDR1 DFQATT, CDR2 SNEGSKA (reference sequence). The CDR3: CSARDRPSGGHYMGEQFF. CDR3 sequence (DNA): TGCAGTGCTAGAGATCGGCCTAGCGGGGGGCACTACATGGGTGAGCAGTTCTTC.

Turning to this clonotype: A much larger clonotype is one base distant, so this may be a read error. The chain couples TRBV25-1 to TRBJ2-7; D is possibly TRBD1 or TRBD2 (5 bases each). Trimming shortened V by 5 bases and J by 0 bases, and 11 bases separated the two germline ends. CDR3 length: 14 residues. From germline, CDR1 is MGHDK and CDR2 SYGVNS. The CDR3 nucleotides are TGTGCCAGCAGTTCGACAGAGGGCTCCTACGAGCAGTACTTC. Its translation is CASSSTEGSYEQYF.